The 15 T cell receptor beta chains reported below all come from one sample, sequenced in a study of CD8 T cells in ankylosing spondylitis. Study findings and constraints: A TCR beta motif of eight highly homologous variants appeared characteristic of ankylosing spondylitis blood.

TCRdb itself ran the 5' RACE reads through MiXCR, one entry per CDR3 protein. The repertoire holds about 330,000 distinct CDR3 sequences, with approximately 8.2% as singletons. These receptors' targets are unknown. The sequencing sample was made of blood, either unsorted or a sorted T cell fraction (not recorded which). These receptor sequences come from a male donor with ankylosing spondylitis.

The chain recombines TRBV28 with TRBJ1-3, with a weak D call TRBD1 (6 bases). This CDR3 is 15 amino acids long. Germline values: CDR1 MDHEN, CDR2 SYDVKM. V gave up 7 bases and J gave up 3 bases, with 16 bases separating them. Here the CDR3 DNA reads TGTGCCAGCACCTTTGGGGGGGCGAGTGGAAACACCATATATTTT. This translates into CASTFGGASGNTIYF.

The sample holds a few counts of this clonotype. The rearrangement uses TRBV6-2 or TRBV6-3 and TRBJ2-7; 8 bases are shared with TRBD2. The germline CDR1 and CDR2 sequences are MNHEY and SVGEGT. There are 18 residues in the CDR3. With V trimmed by 5 bases and J by 2 bases, 17 bases remained unmatched. The CDR3 spells CASSRPVPSGSFPYEQYF. CDR3 nucleotide sequence: TGTGCCAGCAGTCGCCCAGTCCCGAGCGGGAGCTTCCCCTACGAGCAGTACTTC.

The CDR3 here is CASSLVTSGRDNFFNEQFF. CDR3 DNA: TGTGCCAGCAGCTTAGTCACTAGCGGCCGAGACAACTTTTTCAATGAGCAGTTCTTC. The J gene is TRBJ2-1, the V gene TRBV11-1, with TRBD2 matching 8 bases. CDR1 SGHAT and CDR2 FQDESV come from the germline V gene (reference sequence). Trimming cost V 1 base and J 6 bases; bases outside gene matches: 17. The CDR3 totals 19 residues.

To note about this clonotype: This could be a read error, since a much larger clone is one nucleotide away. The gene calls are TRBV5-4 and TRBJ1-1; possibly TRBD1 for D (6 bases). The CDR3 consists of 14 residues. Germline V gene lookup returns CDR1 SGHNT and CDR2 YYREEE (reference sequence). Trimming left V 4 bases short and J 0 bases short, with 10 bases between. The CDR3 DNA follows: TGTGCCAGCAGCCCCGGGGGCATGAACACTGAAGCTTTCTTT. Protein: CASSPGGMNTEAFF.

The rearrangement joins TRBV5-1 to TRBJ2-3; 14 nucleotides agree with TRBD2. This CDR3 contains 16 residues. In germline, CDR1 is SGHRS, CDR2 YFSETQ. Unmatched junction bases numbered 7, after V lost 4 bases and J lost 6 bases. The chain's CDR3 is CASSRGTSGSVDTQYF. The CDR3 DNA reads as TGCGCCAGCAGCCGAGGGACTAGCGGGAGTGTTGATACGCAGTATTTT.

The chain links TRBV2 to TRBJ2-3, with D possibly matching TRBD2 (6 bases). The germline V gene has CDR1 SNHLY and CDR2 FYNNEI. The germline V and J ends were trimmed by 7 bases and 1 base, with 12 bases remaining between them. The CDR3 contains 14 residues. CDR3 protein: CASNRDSGTDTQYF. As DNA, the CDR3 is TGTGCCAGCAACCGGGACTCTGGCACAGATACGCAGTATTTT.

This clonotype was recorded a few times. The rearrangement uses TRBV27 and TRBJ1-1; the D is unclear. V lost 0 bases, J lost 3 bases, and 8 bases lay in between. CDR3 length: 14 amino acids. Germline CDR1 reads MNHEY; CDR2 reads SMNVEV (reference sequence). Here the CDR3 DNA reads TGTGCCAGCAGTTTATCGATGGGAGACACTGAAGCTTTCTTT. It yields the protein CASSLSMGDTEAFF.

This rearrangement joins TRBV20-1 to TRBJ1-1; D is unclear. Germline V gene sequence: CDR1 DFQATT, CDR2 SNEGSKA (reference sequence). Between the trimmed V and J ends, which lost 1 base and 1 base, there was a span of 13 bases. CDR3 size: 15 residues. The CDR3 here is CSARGAQRGNTEAFF. CDR3 bases: TGCAGTGCTAGAGGGGCCCAAAGAGGGAACACTGAAGCTTTCTTT.

Only a few counts were recorded for this clonotype. The rearrangement uses TRBV20-1 and TRBJ1-6; 9 positions agree with TRBD1. J lost 9 bases, V lost 5 bases, and 2 bases had no gene match. The CDR3 loop spans 12 amino acids. CDR1 DFQATT and CDR2 SNEGSKA come from the germline V gene (reference sequence). The CDR3: CSAWDRVSPLHF. CDR3 nucleotides: TGCAGTGCTTGGGACAGGGTTTCACCCCTCCACTTT.

This clonotype was picked up many times. V is TRBV5-1 and J is TRBJ2-7, with 7 bases lining up with TRBD2. The CDR3 length is 13 residues. V lost 3 bases and J lost 3; bases outside the gene matches: 3. From germline, CDR1 is SGHRS and CDR2 YFSETQ. CDR3 residues: CASSWRESYEQYF. The DNA for the CDR3 is TGCGCCAGCAGCTGGCGGGAGAGCTACGAGCAGTACTTC.

In its sample, this clonotype was seen a few times. The CDR3 DNA follows: TGCAGTGCTAGGGTAAGGGACAGGGTGAACACTGAAGCTTTCTTT. Translated, it gives CSARVRDRVNTEAFF. The chain recombines TRBV20-1 with TRBJ1-1; 9 bases map to TRBD1. CDR1 and CDR2 from the germline V gene are DFQATT and SNEGSKA (reference sequence). J gave up 0 bases and V 3 bases, and 5 bases lay outside the gene matches. The CDR3 has 15 amino acids.

This rearrangement joins TRBV5-4 to TRBJ2-3; D gene unclear. Germline V CDR1 and CDR2: SGHNT, YYREEE (reference sequence). Trimming took 1 base from V and 5 from J, leaving 11 bases between them. The CDR3 is 14 amino acids. The CDR3 region is CASSLRSYRDTQYF. The CDR3 bases are TGTGCCAGCAGCTTGCGAAGTTACAGAGATACGCAGTATTTT.

This clonotype was seen a few times. The chain joins TRBV12-3 or TRBV12-4 to TRBJ2-7; TRBD2 agrees at 12 bases. This CDR3 has 15 residues. The trim removed 6 bases at V and 0 bases at J, leaving 3 bases unmatched. The CDR3: CASSRTSGISYEQYF. Written as DNA, the CDR3 is TGTGCCAGCAGCAGGACTAGCGGGATCTCCTACGAGCAGTACTTC.

This clonotype was recorded a few times. The chain recombines TRBV3-1 with TRBJ1-1; TRBD1 agrees at 7 bases. V shed 7 bases, J shed 5 bases, and the junction held 7 bases outside the gene matches. Germline-derived CDR1 and CDR2 are LGHDT and YNNKEL (reference sequence). This CDR3 has 13 amino acids. The CDR3 DNA follows: TGTGCCAGCACCCGGAGGGGGCGGACTGAAGCTTTCTTT. Amino acid sequence: CASTRRGRTEAFF.

V usage is TRBV5-1 and J usage is TRBJ2-7, with D possibly TRBD2 on 6 matching bases. The CDR3 totals 17 residues. The V gene lost 4 bases and the J gene lost 3 bases, with 23 bases spanning the gap. Per the germline V gene, CDR1 is SGHRS and CDR2 is YFSETQ. The CDR3 spells CASSLTSRLVSVYEQYF. DNA for the CDR3: TGCGCCAGCAGCCTGACTTCAAGACTAGTTTCAGTCTACGAGCAGTACTTC.